These 7 T cell receptor beta chains originate from one sample sequenced in a study of identifying expanded T cells in peripheral blood. TCRdb keeps only in-frame clones here, not all; method: immunoSEQ multiplex PCR. There are approximately 90,000 clones in the sample; approximately 86% occur only once, and roughly 5.9% lies in the top ten. Source material: blood. The receptors come from a person between 18 and 70 years old in good health.

The genes are TRBV27 and TRBJ1-1; no clear D gene. The length of the CDR3 is 13 residues. In germline, CDR1 is MNHEY, CDR2 SMNVEV (reference sequence). V dropped 8 bases and J dropped 5 bases, with 15 bases sitting between them. In DNA, the CDR3 is TGTGCCAGCCGATGGACGGAGAGAACTGAAGCTTTCTTT. Encoded protein: CASRWTERTEAFF.

The chain couples TRBV7-7 to TRBJ2-6, with D uncertain. CDR1 is SSHAT, CDR2 FNYEAQ, per germline (reference sequence). There are 18 residues in the CDR3. Trimming removed 4 bases from V and 5 bases from J, with 21 bases in between. CDR3 amino acids: CASSYALVPQSRANVLTF. The DNA for the CDR3 is TGTGCCAGCAGCTATGCATTAGTGCCACAAAGTCGGGCCAACGTCCTGACTTTC. The variable domain in full, completed from reference TRBV7-7 and TRBJ2-6, reads GAGVSQSPRYKVTKRGQDVTLRCDPISSHATLYWYQQALGQGPEFLTYFNYEAQPDKSGLPSDRFSAERPEGSISTLTIQRTEQRDSAMYRCASSYALVPQSRANVLTFGAGSRLTVL.

J is TRBJ1-1 and V is TRBV11-3, with a weak D call TRBD1 (5 bases). The CDR3 has 14 amino acids. Trimming left V 6 bases short and J 0 bases short, with 11 bases between. Germline loops: CDR1 SGHNT, CDR2 YENEEA. The CDR3 nucleotides read TGTGCCAGCAGACGGACACCCATGAACACTGAAGCTTTCTTT. Protein: CASRRTPMNTEAFF. The whole variable domain, filled in from reference TRBV11-3 and TRBJ1-1, reads EAGVVQSPRYKIIEKKQPVAFWCNPISGHNTLYWYLQNLGQGPELLIRYENEEAVDDSQLPKDRFSAERLKGVDSTLKIQPAELGDSAVYLCASRRTPMNTEAFFGQGTRLTVV.

This rearrangement joins TRBV6-5 to TRBJ2-2; the D is unclear. The CDR3 sequence is 13 residues long. V lost 1 base, J lost 7 bases, and 7 bases lay in between. CDR1 is MNHEY, CDR2 SVGAGI, per germline. The CDR3 coding sequence is TGTGCCAGCAGTTACTACCGGATCGGGGAGCTGTTTTTT. Translated: CASSYYRIGELFF.

The genes are TRBV9 and TRBJ2-1, with a weak D call TRBD1 (5 bases). This CDR3 contains 15 residues. The V end lost 0 bases, the J end lost 7 bases, and 14 bases lay between the germline ends. Germline CDR1 is SGDLS and CDR2 is YYNGEE. The CDR3 bases are TGTGCCAGCAGCGTAGGAATGACACAGGTGAATGAGCAGTTCTTC. It encodes CASSVGMTQVNEQFF.

This clone was seen just once. This same CDR3 is encoded by further DNA sequences in the sample. The CDR3 here is CASRTGGTEAFF. The CDR3 nucleotides are TGTGCCAGCAGGACAGGGGGAACTGAAGCTTTCTTT. The genes are TRBV27 and TRBJ1-1, with TRBD1 identical over 9 bases. From germline, CDR1 is MNHEY and CDR2 SMNVEV (reference sequence). The CDR3 totals 12 residues. Trimming cost V 6 bases and J 5 bases; bases outside gene matches: 1.

The chain's CDR3 is CASSGGQGKNQPQHF. The CDR3 DNA reads TGTGCCAGCAGCGGGGGACAGGGGAAAAATCAGCCCCAGCATTTT. The rearrangement joins TRBV9 to TRBJ1-5; 10 bases line up with TRBD1. Germline-derived CDR1 and CDR2 are SGDLS and YYNGEE. There are 15 residues in the CDR3. With V trimmed by 3 bases and J by 4 bases, 4 bases remained unmatched.